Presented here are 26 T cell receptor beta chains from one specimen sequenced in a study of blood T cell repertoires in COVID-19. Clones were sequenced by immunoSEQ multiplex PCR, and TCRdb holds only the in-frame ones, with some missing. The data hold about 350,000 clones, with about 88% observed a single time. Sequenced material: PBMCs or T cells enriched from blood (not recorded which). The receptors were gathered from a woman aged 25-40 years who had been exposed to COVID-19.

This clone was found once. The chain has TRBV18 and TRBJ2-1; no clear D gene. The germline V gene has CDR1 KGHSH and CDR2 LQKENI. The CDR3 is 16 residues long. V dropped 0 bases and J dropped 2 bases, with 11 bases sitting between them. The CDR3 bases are TGTGCCAGCTCACCACCGTCCGGCGGTACCTACAATGAGCAGTTCTTC. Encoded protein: CASSPPSGGTYNEQFF.

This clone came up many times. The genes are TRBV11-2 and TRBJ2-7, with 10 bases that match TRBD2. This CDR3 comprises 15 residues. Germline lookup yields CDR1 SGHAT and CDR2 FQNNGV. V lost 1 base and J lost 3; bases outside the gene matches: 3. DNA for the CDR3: TGTGCCAGCAGCTTAGGGGCTAGCGGGGGCTACGAGCAGTACTTC. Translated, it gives CASSLGASGGYEQYF.

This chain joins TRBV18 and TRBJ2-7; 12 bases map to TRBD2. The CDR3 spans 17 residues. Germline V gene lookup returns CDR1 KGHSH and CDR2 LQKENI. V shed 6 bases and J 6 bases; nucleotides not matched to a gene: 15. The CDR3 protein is CASSPIITSGGPFEQYF. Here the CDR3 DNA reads TGTGCCAGCTCCCCGATAATTACTAGCGGGGGGCCCTTCGAGCAGTACTTC. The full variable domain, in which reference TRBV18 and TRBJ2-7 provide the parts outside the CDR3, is NAGVMQNPRHLVRRRGQEARLRCSPMKGHSHVYWYRQLPEEGLKFMVYLQKENIIDESGMPKERFSAEFPKEGPSILRIQQVVRGDSAAYFCASSPIITSGGPFEQYFGPGTRLTVT.

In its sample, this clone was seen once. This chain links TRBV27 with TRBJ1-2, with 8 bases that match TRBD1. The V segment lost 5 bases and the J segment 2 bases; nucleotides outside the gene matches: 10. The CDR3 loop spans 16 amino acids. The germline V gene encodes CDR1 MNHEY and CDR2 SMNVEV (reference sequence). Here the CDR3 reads CASSHPGGAWNYGYTF. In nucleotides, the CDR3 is TGTGCCAGCAGTCACCCAGGGGGCGCTTGGAACTATGGCTACACCTTC.

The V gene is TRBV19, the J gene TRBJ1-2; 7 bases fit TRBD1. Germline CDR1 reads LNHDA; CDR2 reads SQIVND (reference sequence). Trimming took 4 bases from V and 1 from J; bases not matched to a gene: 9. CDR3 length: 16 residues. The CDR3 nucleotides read TGTGCCAGTAGTAGAAACGGACAGGAACATAACTATGGCTACACCTTC. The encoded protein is CASSRNGQEHNYGYTF.

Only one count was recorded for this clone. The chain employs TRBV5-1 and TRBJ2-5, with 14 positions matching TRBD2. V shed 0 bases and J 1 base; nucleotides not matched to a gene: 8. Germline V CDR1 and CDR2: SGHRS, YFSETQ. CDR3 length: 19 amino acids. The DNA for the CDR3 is TGCGCCAGCAGCTTGGGAGGGACTAGCGGGAGAGGTCCCCAAGAGACCCAGTACTTC. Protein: CASSLGGTSGRGPQETQYF. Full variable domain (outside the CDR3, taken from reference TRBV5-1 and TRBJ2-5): KAGVTQTPRYLIKTRGQQVTLSCSPISGHRSVSWYQQTPGQGLQFLFEYFSETQRNKGNFPGRFSGRQFSNSRSEMNVSTLELGDSALYLCASSLGGTSGRGPQETQYFGPGTRLLVL.

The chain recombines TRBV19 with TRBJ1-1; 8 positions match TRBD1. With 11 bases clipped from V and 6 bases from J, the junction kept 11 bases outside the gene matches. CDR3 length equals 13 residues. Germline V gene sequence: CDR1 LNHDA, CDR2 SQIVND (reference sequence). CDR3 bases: TGTGCCTCAGGAGGACAGGGCCGGGCTGAAGCTTTCTTT. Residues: CASGGQGRAEAFF.

The CDR3 DNA sequence: TGTGCCAGCAGGTTAACCCAGGGGATCAACACCGGGGAGCTGTTTTTT. Residues: CASRLTQGINTGELFF. V and J are TRBV7-6 and TRBJ2-2; tentatively, D is TRBD1 (6 bases). The CDR3 length is 16 residues. CDR1 is SGHVS and CDR2 is FNYEAQ in the germline V gene. Trimming removed 6 bases from V and 2 bases from J, with 16 bases in between.

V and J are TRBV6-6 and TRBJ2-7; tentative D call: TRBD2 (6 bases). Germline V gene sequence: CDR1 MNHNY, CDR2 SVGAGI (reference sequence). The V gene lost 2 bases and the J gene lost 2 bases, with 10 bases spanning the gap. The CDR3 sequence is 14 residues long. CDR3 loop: CASSYGGTAYEQYF. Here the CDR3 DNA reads TGTGCCAGCAGTTACGGAGGGACTGCCTACGAGCAGTACTTC.

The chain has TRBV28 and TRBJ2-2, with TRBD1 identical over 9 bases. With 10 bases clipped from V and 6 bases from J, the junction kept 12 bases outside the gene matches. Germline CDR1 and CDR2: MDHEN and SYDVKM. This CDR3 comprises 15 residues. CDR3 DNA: TGTGCCACCGACTCCGGGACAGGGTTTTCCGGGGAGCTGTTTTTT. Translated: CATDSGTGFSGELFF.

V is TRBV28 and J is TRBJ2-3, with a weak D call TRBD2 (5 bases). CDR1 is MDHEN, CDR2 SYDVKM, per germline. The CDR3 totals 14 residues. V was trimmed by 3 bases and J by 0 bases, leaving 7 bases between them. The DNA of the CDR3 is TGTGCCAGCAGTTTCCGGACTAGCACAGATACGCAGTATTTT. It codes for CASSFRTSTDTQYF.

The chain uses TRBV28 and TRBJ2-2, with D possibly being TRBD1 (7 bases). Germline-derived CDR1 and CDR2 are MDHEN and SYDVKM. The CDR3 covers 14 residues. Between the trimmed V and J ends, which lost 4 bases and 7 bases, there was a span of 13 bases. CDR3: CASSSTGTFGELFF. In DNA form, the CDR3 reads TGTGCCAGCAGTTCGACAGGGACTTTCGGGGAGCTGTTTTTT.

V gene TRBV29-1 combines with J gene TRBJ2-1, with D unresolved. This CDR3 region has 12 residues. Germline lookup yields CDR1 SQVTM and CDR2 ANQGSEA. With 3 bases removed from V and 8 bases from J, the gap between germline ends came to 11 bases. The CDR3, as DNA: TGCAGCGTTGACGGTGCGGTGGATGAGCAGTTCTTC. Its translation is CSVDGAVDEQFF.

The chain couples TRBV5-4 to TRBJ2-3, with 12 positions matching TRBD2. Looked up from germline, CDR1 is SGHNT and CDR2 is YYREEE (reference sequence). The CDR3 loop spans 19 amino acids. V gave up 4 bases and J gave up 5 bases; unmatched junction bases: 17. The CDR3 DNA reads TGTGCCAGCAGCCAGAGGGTACTAGCGGGAGGAACACGCCGAGATACGCAGTATTTT. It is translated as CASSQRVLAGGTRRDTQYF.

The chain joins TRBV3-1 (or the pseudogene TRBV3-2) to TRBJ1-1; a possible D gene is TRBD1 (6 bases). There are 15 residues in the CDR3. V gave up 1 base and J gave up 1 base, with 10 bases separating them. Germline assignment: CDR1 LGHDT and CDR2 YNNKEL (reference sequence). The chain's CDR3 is CASSQAGTPNTEAFF. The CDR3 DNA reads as TGTGCCAGCAGCCAAGCCGGGACACCGAACACTGAAGCTTTCTTT.

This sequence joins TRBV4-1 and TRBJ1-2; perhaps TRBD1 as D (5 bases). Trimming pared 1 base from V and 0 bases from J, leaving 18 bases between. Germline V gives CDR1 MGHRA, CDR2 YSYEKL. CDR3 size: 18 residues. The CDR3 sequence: CASSQVAPGREANYGYTF. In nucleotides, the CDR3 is TGCGCCAGCAGCCAAGTCGCCCCCGGCAGGGAAGCTAACTATGGCTACACCTTC.

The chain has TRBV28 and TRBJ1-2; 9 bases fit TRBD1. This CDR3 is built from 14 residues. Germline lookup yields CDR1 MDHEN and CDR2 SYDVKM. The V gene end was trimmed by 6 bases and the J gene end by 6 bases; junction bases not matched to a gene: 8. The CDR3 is CASSVPGQGNGYTF. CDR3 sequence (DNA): TGTGCCAGCAGCGTCCCGGGACAGGGTAATGGCTACACCTTC.

CDR3 DNA sequence: TGTGCCAGTAGTATATCGGGATTGAAGGCCTACGAGCAGTACTTC. It yields the protein CASSISGLKAYEQYF. The chain combines TRBV19 with TRBJ2-7; weak D call: TRBD2 (5 bases). Per germline, CDR1 LNHDA and CDR2 SQIVND (reference sequence). V was pared by 2 bases and J by 2 bases, with 13 bases between. This CDR3 comprises 15 residues.

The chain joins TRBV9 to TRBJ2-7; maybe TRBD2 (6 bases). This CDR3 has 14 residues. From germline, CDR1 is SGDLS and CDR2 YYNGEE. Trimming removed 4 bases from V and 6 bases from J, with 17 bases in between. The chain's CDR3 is CASSPRTQTSEQYF. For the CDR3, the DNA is TGTGCCAGCAGCCCCCGGACACAGACTAGCGAGCAGTACTTC.

CDR3 sequence (DNA): TGTGCCAGTAGCTCCGGGACAGGGGGCGAAGAGCAGTACTTC. It is translated as CASSSGTGGEEQYF. The chain links TRBV19 to TRBJ2-7; TRBD1 matches 12 bases. Trimming removed 6 bases from V and 7 bases from J; junction bases left unmatched: 7. CDR1 and CDR2 (germline): LNHDA, SQIVND (reference sequence). This CDR3 comprises 14 residues. The full variable domain, completed using reference TRBV19 and TRBJ2-7, is DGGITQSPKYLFRKEGQNVTLSCEQNLNHDAMYWYRQDPGQGLRLIYYSQIVNDFQKGDIAEGYSVSREKKESFPLTVTSAQKNPTAFYLCASSSGTGGEEQYFGPGTRLTVT.

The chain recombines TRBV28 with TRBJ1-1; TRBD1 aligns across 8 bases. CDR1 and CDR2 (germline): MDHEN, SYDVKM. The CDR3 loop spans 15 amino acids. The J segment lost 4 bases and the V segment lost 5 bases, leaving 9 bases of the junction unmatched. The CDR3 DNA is TGTGCCAGCAGTCCGATACAGGGGGGATTCACTGAAGCTTTCTTT. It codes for CASSPIQGGFTEAFF.

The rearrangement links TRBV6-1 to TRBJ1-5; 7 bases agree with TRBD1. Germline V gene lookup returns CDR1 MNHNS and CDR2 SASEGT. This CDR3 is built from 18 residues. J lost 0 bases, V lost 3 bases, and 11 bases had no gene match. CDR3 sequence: CASSDRQGPVISNQPQHF. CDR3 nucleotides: TGTGCCAGCAGTGATAGACAGGGACCCGTCATTAGCAATCAGCCCCAGCATTTT.

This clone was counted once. CDR3 in DNA: TGTGCCAGCTCCCCCAGTGAGGTGGTGAACACCGGGGAGCTGTTTTTT. Translation gives CASSPSEVVNTGELFF. J is TRBJ2-2 and V is TRBV18, with D unresolved. The CDR3 spans 16 residues. CDR1 is KGHSH and CDR2 is LQKENI in the germline V gene. V lost 6 bases, J lost 1 base, and 15 bases lay in between.

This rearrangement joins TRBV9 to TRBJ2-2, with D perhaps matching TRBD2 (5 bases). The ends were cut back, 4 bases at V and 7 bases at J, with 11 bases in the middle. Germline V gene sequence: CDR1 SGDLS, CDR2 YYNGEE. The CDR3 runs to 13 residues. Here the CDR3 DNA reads TGTGCCAGCAGCTCTCATCGGGGCGGGGAGCTGTTTTTT. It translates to CASSSHRGGELFF.

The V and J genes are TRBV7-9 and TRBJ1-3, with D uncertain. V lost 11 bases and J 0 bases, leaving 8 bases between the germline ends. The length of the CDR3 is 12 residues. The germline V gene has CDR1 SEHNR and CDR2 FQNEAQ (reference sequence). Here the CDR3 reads CAGGLSGNTIYF. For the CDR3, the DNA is TGTGCCGGCGGTCTCTCTGGAAACACCATATATTTT.

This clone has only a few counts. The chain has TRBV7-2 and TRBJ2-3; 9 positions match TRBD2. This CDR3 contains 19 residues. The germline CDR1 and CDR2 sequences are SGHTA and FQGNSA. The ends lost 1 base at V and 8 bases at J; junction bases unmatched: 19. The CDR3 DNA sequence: TGTGCCAGCAGCTTAGGAGCGGCGGGAGGGAGGCAGGTGGGGGGTACGCAGTATTTT. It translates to CASSLGAAGGRQVGGTQYF.